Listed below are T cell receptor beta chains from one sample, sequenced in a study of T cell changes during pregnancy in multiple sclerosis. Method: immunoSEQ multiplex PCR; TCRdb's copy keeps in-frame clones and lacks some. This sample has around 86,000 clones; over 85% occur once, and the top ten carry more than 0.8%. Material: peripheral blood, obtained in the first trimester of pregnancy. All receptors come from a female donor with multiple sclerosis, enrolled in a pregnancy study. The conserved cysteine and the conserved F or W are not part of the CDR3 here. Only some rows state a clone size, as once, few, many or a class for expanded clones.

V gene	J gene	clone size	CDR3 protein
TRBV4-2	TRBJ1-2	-	ASSPPYGGVSQGYT
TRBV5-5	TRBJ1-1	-	ASSLDRSNTEAF
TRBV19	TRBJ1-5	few	ASKAGQGNQPQH
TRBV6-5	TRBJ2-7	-	ASSYSTGETYEQY
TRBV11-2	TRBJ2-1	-	ASSLGRLAGLSEQF
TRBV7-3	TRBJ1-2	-	ASSSTGGGYGYT
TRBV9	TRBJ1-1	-	ASTQGLLNTEAF
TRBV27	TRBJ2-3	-	ASSLRGAPDTQY
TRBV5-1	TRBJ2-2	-	ATGQVASGELF
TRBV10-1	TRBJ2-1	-	ASSGGSGTPYNEQF
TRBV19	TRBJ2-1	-	ASSREASGRVDEQF
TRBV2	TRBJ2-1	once	ASRLAGRSSYNEQF
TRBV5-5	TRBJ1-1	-	ASSGGGREAF
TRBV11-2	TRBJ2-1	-	ASSFRGRSSYNEQF
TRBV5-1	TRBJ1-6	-	ASSLDQLANSPLH
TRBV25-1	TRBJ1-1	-	ASSPIGVNTEAF
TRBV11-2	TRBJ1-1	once	ASSLGGQGRTEAF
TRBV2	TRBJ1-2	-	ASSRGSNYGYT
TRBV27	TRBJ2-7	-	ASSLEAGYEQY
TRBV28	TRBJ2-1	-	ASSPTGLGRNNEQF
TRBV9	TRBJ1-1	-	ASSAQLRGGPEAF
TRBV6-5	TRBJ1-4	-	ATRDRDRDEKLF
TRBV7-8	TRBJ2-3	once	ASSLETTTDTQY
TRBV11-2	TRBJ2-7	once	ASSLAVGGRDRGSYEQY